This T cell receptor beta chain derives from a study of beta chain features in type 1 diabetes. On the study more broadly: No age, gender or cell yield differences were seen between patients and healthy donors.

V lost 4 bases and J lost 2, with 10 bases in between. Germline lookup yields CDR1 SQVTM and CDR2 ANQGSEA. This CDR3 region has 13 residues. Every donor provided one heparinised blood draw, which averaged roughly 120 mL. Every isolated RNA sample was fully reverse transcribed, so sequencing captured expressed TCRB transcripts. Produced via immunoSEQ multiplex PCR; TCRdb's table is partial and in-frame only. This table holds about 360,000 clones, about 12% found once. Comments on this clone: Its specificity is not known.

Study results and limitations: The study found moderately but significantly shorter TCRB CDR3s in all four CD4+ subsets of Type 1 diabetes patients. Equally in patients and controls, shorter templates might have been favored by PCR.

The V and J genes are TRBV29-1 and TRBJ2-3, with a weak D call TRBD2 (6 bases). The clonotype comes from a young man in good health. Sequences were obtained from naive CD4+ T cells from blood. The CDR3 loop is CSVVTRYTDTQYF. CDR3 in DNA: TGCAGCGTTGTGACTAGATACACAGATACGCAGTATTTT.